This T cell receptor (beta chain) was found in a study of pediatric ulcerative colitis (dated by TCRdb to about 2019). Broadly, across the study: Of the ulcerative colitis patients, roughly seven had pancolitis and two had left-sided colitis, and histology in every patient was consistent with ulcerative colitis. Nine newly diagnosed, treatment-naive pediatric ulcerative colitis patients and a handful of non-IBD control children each provided paired blood and rectal samples. The Pediatric Ulcerative Colitis Activity Index classified a couple of patients as having mild disease, four as having moderate disease and three as having acute severe colitis. The paper as a whole reports these results and caveats: A couple of rectal CDR3 clonotypes were present in all ulcerative colitis patients and in none of the controls. Clonal overlap between a subject's own blood and rectum was significantly greater in ulcerative colitis patients than in controls, which suggests more T cell trafficking to inflamed tissue. Features of the rectal repertoire distinguished controls, mild-moderate colitis patients and acute severe colitis patients, and in acute severe colitis rectal diversity was lower because of clonal expansions. Only four individuals were included in the healthy control group, which was small. For technical reasons, substantially fewer templates were yielded by the blood samples of two patients, and these blood samples were excluded from blood-rectal overlap analysis. Repertoires were derived from total lymphocyte DNA, so rare subsets such as regulatory T cells may have patterns not reflected. Rectal pinch biopsies may have included blood-derived T cells, especially in patients with overt colitis.

With respect to this clone: The antigen it recognizes is unknown. Base qualities are not at hand, and no much larger clone is one base apart.

Clipping removes 0 bases from V and 0 bases from J, with 1 as the unmatched junction base count. From the germline V gene, CDR1 is SGDLS and CDR2 is YYNGEE. Measured from the cysteine to the phenylalanine, the CDR3 is 15 residues long. CDR3 DNA is the only sequence kept; it has 45 bases, read in frame from the first base. During colonoscopy, one to two rectal pinch biopsies were obtained for research purposes. Before the diagnostic colonoscopy, none of the ulcerative colitis patients had been given immunosuppressive medication. Rectal biopsies were digested with proteinase K before DNA isolation. The Wizard kit (Promega) was used to extract genomic DNA from blood and intestinal samples. Rearranged CDR3 beta regions were amplified from genomic DNA with multiplex V and J primers using the immunoSEQ TRB Survey service. To keep sequencing depth equal across samples, survey-level depth of up to 500,000 reads per sample was applied. Libraries were purified, pooled and sequenced on Illumina technology. The source study handled its data this way. Productive clonality, sample overlap, pairwise scatters, CDR3 beta length, V/D/J gene usage and productiveness were all assessed with the immunoSEQ online tools. Calculated diversity was the number of unique rearrangements divided by total templates times 100; Shannon and Simpson indices were also computed. Z-score normalized data were analyzed by principal component analysis with the R prcomp function and the ggbiplot package. Morisita's index was used to quantify blood-rectal clonal overlap within each subject. The table comes from immuneACCESS by way of TCRdb, which keeps in-frame sequences with V and J called. Part of the clones is missing from these tables; in studies checked, under half for an unresolved V gene and the rest for unknown reasons. The V and J calls and clone size come from that table; D and trimming were worked out from the DNA. The sample table shows some 24,000 clones, and roughly 74% are seen once. The ten top clones hold approximately 8% of the sample.

This TCR came from a boy younger than 18 with severe ulcerative colitis. Sequenced input: gut tissue. The sequence links TRBV9 to TRBJ2-7, with TRBD2 identical over 9 junction bases. The CDR3 region reads CASSVGSGSSYEQYF. The DNA sequence is given as TGTGCCAGCAGCGTAGGTAGCGGGAGCTCCTACGAGCAGTACTTC.